Below are 3 T cell receptor beta chains sequenced from a single sample in a study of blood T cells in healthy people across ages. A sample-barcoded 5' primer and a J-beta primer mix were used in a second PCR of roughly 7 to 12 cycles. Via MiXCR, TCRdb re-called the 5' RACE reads, giving one row per CDR3 protein. The table lists 600,000 or so distinct CDR3 sequences, roughly 21% of them singletons, with about 3.6% in the top ten. Material for sequencing was blood. The source is a man between 65 and 85 years old in good health.

This clonotype was observed a few times. The chain joins TRBV15 to TRBJ2-2; D remains ambiguous. This CDR3 comprises 11 residues. V dropped 4 bases and J dropped 8 bases, with 5 bases sitting between them. Germline CDR1 is LNHNV and CDR2 is YYDKDF (reference sequence). The CDR3 DNA is TGTGCCACCAGCACTCTAGGGGAGCTGTTTTTT. This codes for CATSTLGELFF.

The chain carries TRBV12-3 or TRBV12-4 and TRBJ1-2; maybe TRBD1 (5 bases). The CDR3 is 14 amino acids. The germline V and J ends were trimmed by 3 bases and 2 bases, with 10 bases remaining between them. CDR3: CASSFGRANYGYTF. DNA of the CDR3: TGTGCCAGCAGTTTTGGCAGGGCAAACTATGGCTACACCTTC.

A few counts support this clonotype. The J gene is TRBJ2-5, the V gene TRBV18; 7 nucleotides match TRBD2. The DNA end favors TRBJ2-1, so the J call may be wrong. Looked up from germline, CDR1 is KGHSH and CDR2 is LQKENI. The CDR3 loop spans 17 amino acids. CDR3 region: CASSPPQGGGRYNEQFF. CDR3 sequence (DNA): TGTGCCAGCTCACCACCGCAGGGCGGGGGAAGGTACAATGAGCAGTTCTTC.